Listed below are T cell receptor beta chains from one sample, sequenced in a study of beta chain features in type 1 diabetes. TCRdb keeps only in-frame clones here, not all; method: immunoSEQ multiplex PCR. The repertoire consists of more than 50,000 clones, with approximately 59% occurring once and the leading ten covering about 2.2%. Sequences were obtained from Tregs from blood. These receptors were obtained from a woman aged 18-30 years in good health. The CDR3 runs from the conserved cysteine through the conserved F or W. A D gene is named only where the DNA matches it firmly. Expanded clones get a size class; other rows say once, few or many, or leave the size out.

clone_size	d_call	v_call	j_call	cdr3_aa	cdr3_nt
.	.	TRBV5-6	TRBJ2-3	CASSFGVDTQYF	TGTGCCAGCAGCTTCGGGGTAGATACGCAGTATTTT
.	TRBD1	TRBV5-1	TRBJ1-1	CASSFKTGGYTEAFF	TGCGCCAGCAGCTTCAAGACAGGGGGATACACTGAAGCTTTCTTT
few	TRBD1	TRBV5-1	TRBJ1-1	CASSQDRSYDEAFF	TGCGCCAGCAGCCAGGACAGGAGTTACGATGAAGCTTTCTTT
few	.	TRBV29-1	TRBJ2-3	CSVLTSFTDTQYF	TGCAGCGTTCTAACTAGCTTCACAGATACGCAGTATTTT
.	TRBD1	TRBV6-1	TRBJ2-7	CASSGLGIDRVKQYF	TGTGCCAGCAGTGGGCTGGGTATTGACAGGGTCAAGCAGTACTTC
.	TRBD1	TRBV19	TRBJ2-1	CASNTVPGQGVSEQFF	TGTGCCAGCAATACCGTTCCGGGACAGGGGGTCAGCGAGCAGTTCTTC
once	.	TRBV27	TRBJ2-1	CASSPPRGGEQFF	TGTGCCAGCAGTCCACCCCGGGGAGGTGAGCAGTTCTTC
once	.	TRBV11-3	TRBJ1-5	CASSLRRINQPQHF	TGTGCCAGCAGCTTAAGGCGGATCAATCAGCCCCAGCATTTT
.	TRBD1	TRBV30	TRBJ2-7	CAWSLSYRGPNYEQYF	TGTGCCTGGAGTTTATCATACAGGGGGCCGAACTACGAGCAGTACTTC
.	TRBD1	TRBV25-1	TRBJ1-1	CASSLLGTGGTEAFF	TGTGCCAGCAGCCTACTCGGGACAGGGGGCACTGAAGCTTTCTTT
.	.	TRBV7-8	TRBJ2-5	CASSPRVWETQYF	TGTGCCAGCAGCCCGAGGGTCTGGGAGACCCAGTACTTC
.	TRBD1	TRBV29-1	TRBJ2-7	CSGRTGGLSYEQYF	TGCAGCGGACGGACAGGTGGACTTTCCTACGAGCAGTACTTC
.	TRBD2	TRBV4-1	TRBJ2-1	CASSPGGENEQFF	TGCGCCAGCAGCCCGGGGGGGGAAAATGAGCAGTTCTTC
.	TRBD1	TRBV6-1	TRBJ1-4	CASRETGRGGEKLFF	TGTGCCAGCAGGGAGACAGGGCGAGGAGGTGAAAAACTGTTTTTT
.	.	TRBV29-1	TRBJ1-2	CSVEAGFLRGYTF	TGCAGCGTTGAGGCCGGGTTTCTTCGGGGCTACACCTTC
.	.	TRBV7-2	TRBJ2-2	CASSLRGKASNTGELFF	TGTGCCAGCAGCTTAAGGGGAAAGGCCTCGAACACCGGGGAGCTGTTTTTT